This TCR beta chain came from a study of PD-L1 blockade in urothelial cancer. Study-wide findings and caveats: Tumor-associated blood clones were expanded more by durable-benefit patients at 3 weeks.

V shed 2 bases and J shed 2 bases, with 10 bases lying between them. The CDR3 is 14 residues long. Germline values: CDR1 SGHRS, CDR2 YFSETQ. Clones were read by immunoSEQ multiplex PCR, and TCRdb kept only the in-frame ones, dropping some. This sample carries about 80,000 clones, 87% of them seen once, and the ten largest clones take under 6%. As regards this clone: No antigen is known for it.

The TCR sequence derives from a woman in her 70s with urothelial cancer. The chain employs TRBV5-1 and TRBJ2-5; perhaps TRBD2 as D (5 bases). The material sequenced was PBMCs, taken around atezolizumab (anti-PD-L1) treatment. This CDR3 is CASSLIRGQETQYF. CDR3 bases: TGCGCCAGCAGCTTAATCCGGGGACAAGAGACCCAGTACTTC.